This passage covers 14 T cell receptor beta chains from one sample sequenced in a study of HIV-infected children after antiretroviral therapy interruption. Specified treatment: PENTA 11 planned treatment interruption arm or continuous ART arm. The TCR library was built from RNA with a 3' RACE protocol and unique molecular identifiers. Each CDR3 protein gets one entry after TCRdb re-called the 3' RACE reads with MiXCR. The sample shows about 40,000 distinct CDR3 sequences, approximately 6.1% of them seen only once. The input for sequencing was CD45RA+ CD4+ T cells from PBMCs, pooled from several time points, taken from a donor given antiretroviral therapy, either interrupted or continuous. The subset: naive CD4+ CD45RA+ CD45RO- T cells. These receptors were taken from a pool of human donors with HIV.

This clonotype was seen many times. This chain connects TRBV12-3 or TRBV12-4 to TRBJ2-2; TRBD1 aligns across 7 bases. The length of the CDR3 is 15 residues. V lost 5 bases, J lost 5 bases, and 8 bases stayed unmatched. The CDR3 region has the DNA TGTGCCAGCAGTGACAGGGAACAGGTTACCGGGGAGCTGTTTTTT. Encoded protein: CASSDREQVTGELFF.

As for this clonotype: A much larger clone is a single base away; this may be a read error. This chain links TRBV20-1 with TRBJ2-5, with a possible D match to TRBD2 (6 bases). Looked up from germline, CDR1 is DFQATT and CDR2 is SNEGSKA (reference sequence). This CDR3 has 12 amino acids. The CDR3 reads CSALTSFETQNF. CDR3 bases: TGCAGTGCCCTGACTAGTTTTGAGACCCAGAACTTC.

Worth noting for this clonotype: It may be a read error: a sequence one base away is much more abundant. The rearrangement links TRBV5-6 to TRBJ2-1, with a tentative D call TRBD2 (5 bases). CDR1 is SGHDT and CDR2 is YYEEEE in the germline V gene. This CDR3 region has 15 residues. The V end lost 8 bases, the J end lost 4 bases, and 19 bases lay between the germline ends. CDR3 sequence reads: CASGIRRTEYNEQFF. In DNA form, the CDR3 reads TGTGCCAGTGGTATTAGGAGGACTGAGTACAATGAGCAGTTCTTC.

Ten or more counts support this clonotype. V gene TRBV12-3 or TRBV12-4 combines with J gene TRBJ2-5; tentative D call: TRBD1 (5 bases). This CDR3 spans 14 amino acids. Trimming shortened V by 3 bases and J by 1 base, and 9 bases separated the two germline ends. The CDR3 spells CASSFRTTQETQYF. In DNA, the CDR3 is TGTGCCAGCAGTTTCAGGACAACCCAAGAGACCCAGTACTTC.

The sample holds a few counts of this clonotype. Compared with germline, one end of the junction differs, possibly owing to a read error. The chain has TRBV28 and TRBJ2-3; D remains ambiguous. Germline V lookup: CDR1 MDHEN, CDR2 SYDVKM. There are 14 residues in the CDR3. The CDR3: CASSSGSSAETLYF. The CDR3 DNA reads TGTGCTAGCAGTTCTGGGTCTAGTGCAGAAACGCTGTATTTT. Combining the CDR3 with reference TRBV28 and TRBJ2-3 gives the whole variable domain DVKVTQSSRYLVKRTGEKVFLECVQDMDHENMFWYRQDPGLGLRLIYFSYDVKMKEKGDIPEGYSVSREKKERFSLILESASTNQTSMYLCASSSGSSAETLYFGPGTRLTVL.

The V call is TRBV20-1, the J call TRBJ2-3; D gene uncertain. V was pared by 2 bases and J by 5 bases, with 8 bases between. This CDR3 region has 12 residues. Per the germline V gene, CDR1 is DFQATT and CDR2 is SNEGSKA (reference sequence). The CDR3 bases are TGCAGTGCTAGACGGGCCAGAGATACGCAGTATTTT. Translating it yields CSARRARDTQYF.

This clonotype was detected ten times or more. The chain employs TRBV20-1 and TRBJ2-1; perhaps D is TRBD1 or TRBD2 (5 bases each). With 7 bases removed from V and 5 bases from J, the gap between germline ends came to 15 bases. This CDR3 has 13 residues. Germline V lookup: CDR1 DFQATT, CDR2 SNEGSKA (reference sequence). CDR3 coding DNA: TGCAGTGTCCTCCGGGACGCTGACAATGAGCAGTTCTTC. Amino acids: CSVLRDADNEQFF.

As to this clonotype: Given a much more abundant clone one base away, this may be a read error. V gene TRBV10-2 combines with J gene TRBJ1-6; D call uncertain. Germline CDR1 reads WSHSY; CDR2 reads SAAADI. This CDR3 contains 15 residues. The CDR3 DNA follows: TGCGCCGGCAGATGGACGCATGGGGATAATTCACCCCTCCACTTT. It codes for CAGRWTHGDNSPLHF.

This clonotype was counted ten times or more. The chain recombines TRBV12-3 or TRBV12-4 with TRBJ2-7; TRBD2 matches at 8 bases. Trimming at V came to 5 bases and at J to 2 bases, leaving 8 bases not matched to a gene. This CDR3 has 15 residues. The DNA of the CDR3 is TGTGCCAGCAGTCGGGGGGGCTCAAGCACCTACGAGCAGTACTTC. As protein: CASSRGGSSTYEQYF.

This clonotype occurred a few times. The genes are TRBV9 and TRBJ2-3; D not certain. Trimming took 3 bases from V and 14 from J, leaving 4 bases between them. The CDR3 contains 8 residues. CDR1 and CDR2 (germline): SGDLS, YYNGEE. The CDR3 loop is CASSAPYF. The CDR3 DNA follows: TGTGCCAGCAGCGCACCGTATTTT.

In its sample, this clonotype was seen many times. The V gene is TRBV25-1, the J gene TRBJ2-1; 9 positions agree with TRBD1. Unmatched junction bases numbered 2, after V lost 1 base and J lost 1 base. CDR3 length: 16 residues. From germline, CDR1 is MGHDK and CDR2 SYGVNS. This chain's CDR3 is CASSEWGTGSYNEQFF. The CDR3 region has the DNA TGTGCCAGCAGTGAATGGGGGACAGGGTCCTACAATGAGCAGTTCTTC. Full variable domain (outside the CDR3, taken from reference TRBV25-1 and TRBJ2-1): EADIYQTPRYLVIGTGKKITLECSQTMGHDKMYWYQQDPGMELHLIHYSYGVNSTEKGDLSSESTVSRIRTEHFPLTLESARPSHTSQYLCASSEWGTGSYNEQFFGPGTRLTVL.

On this clonotype itself: A read error may account for a junction end that differs from germline. This chain links TRBV19 with TRBJ2-3; no reliable D call. The germline V gene encodes CDR1 LNHDA and CDR2 SQIVND (reference sequence). CDR3 length: 16 residues. The CDR3 DNA reads as TGTGCCAGTAGTATACGGGCATACCTTAGCACAGATAAGCAGTATTTT. It encodes CASSIRAYLSTDKQYF.

This clonotype has a count of ten or more. The chain has TRBV3-1 and TRBJ2-7; no firm D call. CDR3 size: 13 residues. Trimming shortened V by 1 base and J by 7 bases, and 11 bases separated the two germline ends. The germline gives CDR1 LGHDT, CDR2 YNNKEL (reference sequence). The CDR3 reads CASSQVMSREQYF. CDR3 in DNA: TGTGCCAGCAGCCAAGTAATGTCGCGGGAGCAGTACTTC.

This clonotype was seen many times. The chain combines TRBV24-1 with TRBJ2-3; D is undetermined. The CDR3 runs to 12 residues. Germline CDR1 and CDR2: KGHDR and SFDVKD. V lost 2 bases, J lost 6 bases, and 5 bases lay in between. The CDR3 nucleotides read TGTGCCACCAGTGATTCTTTGGATACGCAGTATTTT. This gives the protein CATSDSLDTQYF.